This TCR beta chain was identified in a study of T-cell reconstitution after alpha-beta-depleted transplantation in children. Using unique molecular identifiers, the investigators prepared the TCRbeta library. TCRdb reprocessed the PCR reads via MiXCR and lists one record per CDR3 protein. The repertoire has fewer than 400,000 distinct CDR3 sequences, around 20% of them found once; the top ten carry 9.5% to 13%. A remark on this clonotype: What it recognizes is unknown.

Points from the study as a whole: After transplant, at about two months, alpha-beta T cells were reportedly derived from several hundred expanded graft clones. Newly produced T cells mostly provided counts and TCRbeta diversity after one year, as hyperexpanded clones declined.

The CDR3 consists of 13 residues. The germline gives CDR1 SQVTM, CDR2 ANQGSEA. With 4 bases removed from V and 4 bases from J, the gap between germline ends came to 13 bases. The genes are TRBV29-1 and TRBJ2-5; D possibly corresponds to TRBD2 (6 bases). This sequence originates from a male patient aged 5 to 17 who had a stem cell transplant for acute lymphoblastic leukemia, so the T cells may come from the graft donor. Material: PBMCs, mostly from graft donor cells, obtained 180 days after TCRalphabeta/CD19-depleted stem cell transplant. For the CDR3, the DNA is TGCAGCGTTGTATGGAGGGCCCGAGAGACCCAGTACTTC. This gives the protein CSVVWRARETQYF.